What follows are 22 T cell receptor beta chains derived from one specimen sequenced in a study of identical twins listed by TCRdb under 2016. Libraries were built with 5' RACE. This sample was sequenced with an Illumina HiSeq 2000. TCRdb passed the public sequencing reads through fastp at Q25 and MiXCR, retaining productive beta sequences. Rows with one shared CDR3 protein collapse into an entry with the most common genes and DNA. The sample profile shows about 220,000 distinct CDR3 sequences; less than 9.5% of them were found once. Clones ranked in the top ten supply approximately 5.1% of the sample. What was sequenced was memory (CD45RO+) T cells sorted from blood. Read against the paper, the sample's cell subset or site label means: CD45RO+ enriched T cells. These receptors all come from a woman aged 18-29 years in good health.

Many counts were recorded for this clonotype. V gene TRBV3-1 combines with J gene TRBJ1-1, with TRBD1 as a possible D gene (6 bases). This CDR3 region has 13 residues. Deletions cut 7 bases from V and 7 bases from J, with 16 bases between. Germline V CDR1 and CDR2: LGHDT, YNNKEL (reference sequence). The CDR3 DNA is TGTGCCAGCATATCAAAAGGGGGTAATGAAGCTTTCTTT. Its translation is CASISKGGNEAFF.

The sample holds a few counts of this clonotype. The chain recombines TRBV28 with TRBJ2-3; 9 bases are shared with TRBD1. CDR1 is MDHEN and CDR2 is SYDVKM in the germline V gene. The J segment lost 2 bases and the V segment lost 7 bases, leaving 7 bases of the junction unmatched. The CDR3 consists of 15 residues. CDR3 in amino acids: CASTGGQGFTDTQYF. The CDR3 nucleotides read TGTGCCAGCACGGGTGGACAGGGGTTCACAGATACGCAGTATTTT.

As for this clonotype: One junction end disagrees with the germline gene, perhaps due to a read error. The rearrangement uses TRBV3-1 and TRBJ2-7, with D unclear. Germline V gives CDR1 LGHDT, CDR2 YNNKEL (reference sequence). CDR3 size: 15 residues. The CDR3 DNA sequence: TGTGCCAGCAGCCCCGCACTCGCCTTGGCCTACGAGCTGTACTTC. Its protein product is CASSPALALAYELYF.

The rearrangement joins TRBV12-3 or TRBV12-4 to TRBJ2-3, with TRBD2 matching 12 bases. The length of the CDR3 is 20 residues. The V and J ends lost 5 bases and 6 bases, in that order; junction bases with no gene match: 21. CDR3 residues: CASSLRRVLLAGGTPDTQYF. The CDR3 DNA follows: TGTGCCAGCAGTCTTAGAAGGGTTCTACTAGCGGGGGGAACCCCCGATACGCAGTATTTT.

The V gene is TRBV7-8, the J gene TRBJ2-5, with TRBD2 as a possible D gene (5 bases). Looked up from germline, CDR1 is SGHVS and CDR2 is FQNEAQ. V was pared by 6 bases and J by 4 bases, with 12 bases between. This CDR3 spans 13 amino acids. The CDR3 nucleotides are TGTGCCAGCAGTCGTGACTATTCAGAGACCCAGTACTTC. Encoded protein: CASSRDYSETQYF.

Ten or more counts support this clonotype. This chain links TRBV5-1 with TRBJ2-2; D unresolved. CDR1 is SGHRS and CDR2 is YFSETQ in the germline V gene. The CDR3 runs 13 residues. The V gene lost 0 bases and the J gene lost 5 bases, with 5 bases spanning the gap. CDR3 coding DNA: TGCGCCAGCAGCTTGGCCCAGACCGGGGAGCTGTTTTTT. Its protein product is CASSLAQTGELFF.

This clonotype was seen many times. The rearrangement joins TRBV7-3 to TRBJ1-1; no definite D call. CDR3 length: 13 residues. The germline V gene encodes CDR1 SGHTA and CDR2 FQGTGA. V gave up 5 bases and J gave up 1 base, with 8 bases separating them. CDR3 protein: CASSPSWNTEAFF. In nucleotides, the CDR3 is TGTGCCAGCAGCCCGAGTTGGAACACTGAAGCTTTCTTT.

This clonotype was seen a few times. This chain connects TRBV12-3 or TRBV12-4 to TRBJ2-6; D call uncertain. This CDR3 is 15 amino acids long. Trimming took 5 bases from V and 2 from J, leaving 10 bases between them. The CDR3 DNA sequence: TGTGCCAGCAGTCCTCGGAAGGCTGGGGCCAACGTCCTGACTTTC. Its translation is CASSPRKAGANVLTF.

This clonotype was counted only a few times. V and J are TRBV10-1 and TRBJ2-2, with a tentative D call TRBD2 (5 bases). Between the trimmed V and J ends, which lost 4 bases and 4 bases, there was a span of 7 bases. CDR1 and CDR2 from the germline V gene are WNHNN and SYGVQD (reference sequence). CDR3 length: 13 residues. The CDR3 DNA follows: TGCGCCAGCAGTGTCGGAGGCACCGGGGAGCTGTTTTTT. Protein sequence: CASSVGGTGELFF.

The chain links TRBV27 to TRBJ1-3, with D unclear. Germline V CDR1 and CDR2: MNHEY, SMNVEV (reference sequence). There are 17 residues in the CDR3. CDR3 in DNA: TGTACCATCAGTTTAAGTCGGAGGTTTTTCTCTGGAAACACCATATATTTT. Translation gives CTISLSRRFFSGNTIYF.

This clonotype was counted a few times. The CDR3 spells CSARTTNQPQHF. The CDR3 nucleotides read TGCAGTGCTAGAACAACGAATCAGCCCCAGCATTTT. The chain has TRBV20-1 and TRBJ1-5; D ambiguous. CDR3 length: 12 amino acids. V was pared by 2 bases and J by 4 bases, with 6 bases between. From germline, CDR1 is DFQATT and CDR2 SNEGSKA (reference sequence).

This CDR3 reads CASSLRREVAETQYF. The CDR3, as DNA: TGTGCCAGCAGCTTGCGGCGGGAGGTAGCCGAGACCCAGTACTTC. V and J are TRBV5-6 and TRBJ2-5; 8 bases align to TRBD2. Looked up from germline, CDR1 is SGHDT and CDR2 is YYEEEE. The V segment lost 1 base and the J segment 5 bases; nucleotides outside the gene matches: 7. CDR3 length equals 15 residues.

The rearrangement joins TRBV20-1 to TRBJ2-1, with 8 positions matching TRBD2. The CDR3 is 15 amino acids. Unmatched junction bases numbered 11, after V lost 7 bases and J lost 3 bases. Germline CDR1 DFQATT, CDR2 SNEGSKA (reference sequence). The CDR3 bases are TGCAGTGGAATCCCGACGGGGGGGCTCTACAATGAGCAGTTCTTC. This gives the protein CSGIPTGGLYNEQFF.

This clonotype has more than one count but fewer than ten. The rearrangement uses TRBV10-3 and TRBJ1-2; 7 positions match TRBD1. There are 15 residues in the CDR3. Looked up from germline, CDR1 is ENHRY and CDR2 is SYGVKD. With V trimmed by 2 bases and J by 2 bases, 5 bases remained unmatched. This chain's CDR3 is CAISELGDSNYGYTF. The CDR3 nucleotides read TGTGCCATCAGTGAGCTAGGGGACAGCAACTATGGCTACACCTTC.

The chain is built from TRBV6-1 and TRBJ2-1; maybe TRBD2 (5 bases). Germline-derived CDR1 and CDR2 are MNHNS and SASEGT. Trimming cost V 4 bases and J 3 bases, with 13 bases left between them. The CDR3 has 15 residues. The CDR3 here is CASSGNHRDYNEQFF. CDR3 bases: TGTGCCAGCAGTGGTAACCACCGGGACTACAATGAGCAGTTCTTC.

This clonotype was detected many times. The chain employs TRBV7-7 and TRBJ2-3, with a weak D call TRBD2 (5 bases). The CDR3 has 15 residues. Per germline, CDR1 SSHAT and CDR2 FNYEAQ (reference sequence). V lost 5 bases to trimming and J lost 2 bases, with 14 bases between them. The CDR3 region has the DNA TGTGCCAGCAGCCTAGAAGGACTCGACACAGATACGCAGTATTTT. The encoded protein is CASSLEGLDTDTQYF.

The chain is built from TRBV29-1 and TRBJ1-1, with 7 bases identical to TRBD1. Germline lookup yields CDR1 SQVTM and CDR2 ANQGSEA. The trim removed 7 bases at V and 5 bases at J, leaving 7 bases unmatched. This CDR3 comprises 12 residues. CDR3 in amino acids: CSGLRGRTEAFF. The CDR3, as DNA: TGCAGCGGTCTCAGGGGGAGGACTGAAGCTTTCTTT.

The rearrangement links TRBV7-2 to TRBJ1-4; maybe TRBD1 (6 bases). The germline gives CDR1 SGHTA, CDR2 FQGNSA. The CDR3 consists of 15 residues. Deletions cut 5 bases from V and 5 bases from J, with 15 bases between. The CDR3 DNA reads TGTGCCAGCAGCCTCAAAGGGGGGGGAAATGAAAAACTGTTTTTT. It encodes CASSLKGGGNEKLFF.

This clonotype showed up many times. The V call is TRBV7-2, the J call TRBJ1-1, with D tentatively TRBD1 (5 bases). V was shortened by 0 bases and J by 4 bases, with 15 bases between the two germline ends. Germline-derived CDR1 and CDR2 are SGHTA and FQGNSA. The CDR3 spans 16 residues. CDR3 nucleotides: TGTGCCAGCAGCTTAGCGTTCGGACATAGGGGCACTGAAGCTTTCTTT. The encoded protein is CASSLAFGHRGTEAFF.

The chain recombines TRBV20-1 with TRBJ1-5; D ambiguous. Trimming pared 6 bases from V and 0 bases from J, leaving 12 bases between. Germline lookup yields CDR1 DFQATT and CDR2 SNEGSKA (reference sequence). The CDR3 covers 14 residues. CDR3 nucleotide sequence: TGCAGTGCGCCGGACTATTATAGCAATCAGCCCCAGCATTTT. Encoded protein: CSAPDYYSNQPQHF.

This clonotype was recorded a few times. The chain carries TRBV29-1 and TRBJ2-3; the D gene is possibly TRBD1 (6 bases). V was clipped by 7 bases and J by 6 bases, with 11 bases between them. The germline gives CDR1 SQVTM, CDR2 ANQGSEA. The CDR3 length is 11 residues. The DNA of the CDR3 is TGCAGCGGGACAGAGATGGATACGCAGTATTTT. Protein sequence: CSGTEMDTQYF.

This clonotype was seen only a few times. The chain recombines TRBV14 with TRBJ2-3, with a possible D match to TRBD2 (6 bases). The CDR3 sequence is 15 residues long. Germline CDR1 is SGHDN and CDR2 is FVKESK. V gave up 2 bases and J gave up 7 bases, with 16 bases separating them. The CDR3 sequence is CASSQIRDFLNTQYF. The CDR3 region has the DNA TGTGCCAGCAGCCAAATTCGGGACTTCCTGAATACGCAGTATTTT.